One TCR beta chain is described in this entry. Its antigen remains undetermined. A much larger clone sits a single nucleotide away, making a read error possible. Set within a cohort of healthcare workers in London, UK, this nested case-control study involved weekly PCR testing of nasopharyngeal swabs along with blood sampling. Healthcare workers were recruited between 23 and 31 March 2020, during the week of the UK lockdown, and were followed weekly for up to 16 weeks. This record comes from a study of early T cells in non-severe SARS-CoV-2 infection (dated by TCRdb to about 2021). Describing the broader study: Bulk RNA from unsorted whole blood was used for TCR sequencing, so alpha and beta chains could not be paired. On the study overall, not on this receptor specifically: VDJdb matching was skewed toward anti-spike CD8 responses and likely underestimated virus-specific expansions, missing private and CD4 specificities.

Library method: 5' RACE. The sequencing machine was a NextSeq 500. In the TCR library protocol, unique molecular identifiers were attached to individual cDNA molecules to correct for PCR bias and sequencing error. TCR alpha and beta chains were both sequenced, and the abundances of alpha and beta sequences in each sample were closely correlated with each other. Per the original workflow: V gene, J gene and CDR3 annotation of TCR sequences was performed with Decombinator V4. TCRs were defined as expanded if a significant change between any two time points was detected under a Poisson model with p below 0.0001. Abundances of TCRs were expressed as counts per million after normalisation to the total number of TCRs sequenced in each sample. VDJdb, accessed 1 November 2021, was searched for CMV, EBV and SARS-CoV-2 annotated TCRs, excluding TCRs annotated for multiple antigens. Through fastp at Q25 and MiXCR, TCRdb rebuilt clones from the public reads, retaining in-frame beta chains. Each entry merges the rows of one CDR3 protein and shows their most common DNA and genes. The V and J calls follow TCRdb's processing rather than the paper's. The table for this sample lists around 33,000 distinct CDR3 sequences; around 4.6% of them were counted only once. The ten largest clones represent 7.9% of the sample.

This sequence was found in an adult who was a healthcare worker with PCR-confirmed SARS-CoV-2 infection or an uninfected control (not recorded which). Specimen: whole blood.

CDR3 reads: CTSSSAGTSNYGYTF. The DNA is as follows: TGTACCAGCAGCTCGGCGGGCACCTCCAACTATGGCTACACCTTC. The chain is assembled from TRBV12-3 or TRBV12-4 and TRBJ1-2; no D gene call is confident. The CDR3 sequence holds 15 residues, the cysteine and phenylalanine included. The kept DNA is CDR3 alone, 45 bases in frame from the first base.